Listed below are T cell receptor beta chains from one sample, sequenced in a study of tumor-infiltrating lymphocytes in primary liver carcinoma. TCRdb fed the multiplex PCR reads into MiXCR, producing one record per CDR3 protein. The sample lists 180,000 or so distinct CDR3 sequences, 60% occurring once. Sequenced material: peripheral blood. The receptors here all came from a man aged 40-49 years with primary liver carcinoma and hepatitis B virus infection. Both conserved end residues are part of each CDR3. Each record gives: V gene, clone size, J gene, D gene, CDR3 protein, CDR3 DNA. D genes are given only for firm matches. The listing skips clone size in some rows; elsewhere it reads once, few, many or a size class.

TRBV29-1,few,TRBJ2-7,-,CSVEERTASYEQYF,TGCAGCGTTGAAGAAAGAACAGCCTCTTACGAGCAGTACTTC
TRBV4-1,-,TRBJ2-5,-,CASSQDRSGAETQYF,TGCGCCAGCAGCCAAGATCGCAGCGGCGCGGAGACCCAGTACTTC
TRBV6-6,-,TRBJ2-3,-,CASSYSGQVSDTQYF,TGTGCCAGCAGTTACTCAGGCCAGGTCTCAGATACGCAGTATTTT
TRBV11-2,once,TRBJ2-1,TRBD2,CASSLPGTSGSGQFF,TGTGCCAGCAGCCTCCCCGGGACTAGCGGGAGCGGGCAGTTCTTC
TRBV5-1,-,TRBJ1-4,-,CASSPDLSTNEKLFF,TGCGCCAGCAGCCCAGATCTCTCAACTAATGAAAAACTGTTTTTT
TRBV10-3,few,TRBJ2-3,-,CAISGPGTDTQYF,TGTGCCATCAGTGGCCCCGGGACCGATACGCAGTATTTT
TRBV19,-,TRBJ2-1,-,CASTPAAGLNEQFF,TGTGCCAGTACCCCCGCGGCGGGGCTCAATGAGCAGTTCTTC
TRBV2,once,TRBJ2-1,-,CASSGHPNEQFF,TGTGCCAGCAGTGGGCACCCCAATGAGCAGTTCTTC
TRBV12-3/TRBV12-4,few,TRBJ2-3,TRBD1,CASSLQGTGTTDTQYF,TGTGCCAGCAGCCTTCAAGGGACAGGGACCACAGATACGCAGTATTTT
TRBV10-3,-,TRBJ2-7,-,CAIRRKGDYEQYF,TGTGCCATCAGGAGAAAGGGGGACTACGAGCAGTACTTC
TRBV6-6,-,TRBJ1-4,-,CASSYLNRDYEKLFF,TGTGCCAGCAGTTACCTAAACAGGGACTATGAAAAACTGTTTTTT
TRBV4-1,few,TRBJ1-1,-,CASSRMDVVGTEAFF,TGCGCCAGCAGCCGGATGGACGTCGTAGGGACTGAAGCTTTCTTT
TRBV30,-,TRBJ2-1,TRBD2,CARRETSENEQFF,TGTGCCCGGAGGGAGACTAGCGAGAATGAGCAGTTCTTC
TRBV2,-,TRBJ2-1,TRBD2,CASSVDAGDYNGQFF,TGTGCCAGCAGTGTTGATGCGGGAGATTACAATGGGCAGTTCTTC
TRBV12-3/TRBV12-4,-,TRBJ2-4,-,CASSLTHGTNIQYF,TGTGCCAGCAGTTTAACACATGGGACAAACATTCAGTACTTC
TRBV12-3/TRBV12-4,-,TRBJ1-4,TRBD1,CASSSGQVAGEKLFF,TGTGCAAGCAGTTCGGGACAGGTGGCAGGTGAAAAACTGTTTTTT
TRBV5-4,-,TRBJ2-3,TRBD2,CASSKTSGRLLVADTQYF,TGTGCCAGCAGCAAGACTAGCGGGAGACTGTTAGTGGCAGATACGCAGTATTTT
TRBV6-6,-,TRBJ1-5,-,CASSYSRSNAGNQPQHF,TGTGCCAGCAGTTACTCTCGGTCAAATGCAGGGAATCAGCCCCAGCATTTT
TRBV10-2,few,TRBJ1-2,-,CASSESTDYGYTF,TGCGCCAGCAGTGAGTCTACAGATTATGGCTACACCTTC
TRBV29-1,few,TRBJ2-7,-,CSVGLQGYEQYF,TGCAGCGTTGGTCTTCAGGGCTACGAGCAGTACTTC
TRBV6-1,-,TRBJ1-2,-,CTSSEEVQSNYGYTF,TGTACCAGCAGTGAAGAAGTGCAGTCTAACTATGGCTACACCTTC
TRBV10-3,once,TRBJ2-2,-,CAISEVNTGELFF,TGTGCCATCAGTGAGGTTAACACCGGGGAGCTGTTTTTT
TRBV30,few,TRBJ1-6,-,CAWSILGGGNSPLHF,TGTGCCTGGAGCATTCTGGGAGGAGGAAATTCACCCCTCCACTTT
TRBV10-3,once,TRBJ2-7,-,CAISDQSAYEQYF,TGTGCCATCAGTGATCAGAGTGCTTACGAGCAGTACTTC
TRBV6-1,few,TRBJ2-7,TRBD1,CASTGTALSYEQYF,TGTGCCAGCACTGGGACAGCATTATCCTACGAGCAGTACTTC
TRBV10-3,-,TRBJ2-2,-,CAISDVQSNTGELFF,TGTGCCATCAGTGATGTGCAGTCGAACACCGGGGAGCTGTTTTTT
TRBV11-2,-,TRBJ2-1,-,CASSYTSLVGLRDNEQFF,TGTGCCAGCAGCTACACATCGCTAGTGGGACTCAGAGACAATGAGCAGTTCTTC
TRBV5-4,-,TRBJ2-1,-,CASSRTNTYNEQFF,TGTGCCAGCAGCCGGACGAACACCTACAATGAGCAGTTCTTC
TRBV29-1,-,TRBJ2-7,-,CSAGDPMGEQYF,TGCAGCGCCGGGGACCCTATGGGCGAGCAGTACTTC
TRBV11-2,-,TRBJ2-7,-,CASSPEWLSSYGQYF,TGTGCCAGCAGCCCAGAATGGCTATCCTCCTACGGGCAGTACTTC
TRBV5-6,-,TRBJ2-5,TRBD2,CASSLQLAAQETQYF,TGTGCCAGCAGCTTGCAACTAGCGGCTCAAGAGACCCAGTACTTC
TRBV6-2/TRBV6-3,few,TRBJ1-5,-,CASSYSGGNQPQHF,TGTGCCAGCAGTTACTCGGGGGGCAATCAGCCCCAGCATTTT
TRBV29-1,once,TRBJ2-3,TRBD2,CSASGVRTSGKATDTQYF,TGCAGCGCCTCAGGGGTGCGGACTAGCGGGAAGGCCACAGATACGCAGTATTTT
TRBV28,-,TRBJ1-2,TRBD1,CASSEGANYGYTF,TGTGCCAGCAGTGAGGGGGCAAACTATGGCTACACCTTC